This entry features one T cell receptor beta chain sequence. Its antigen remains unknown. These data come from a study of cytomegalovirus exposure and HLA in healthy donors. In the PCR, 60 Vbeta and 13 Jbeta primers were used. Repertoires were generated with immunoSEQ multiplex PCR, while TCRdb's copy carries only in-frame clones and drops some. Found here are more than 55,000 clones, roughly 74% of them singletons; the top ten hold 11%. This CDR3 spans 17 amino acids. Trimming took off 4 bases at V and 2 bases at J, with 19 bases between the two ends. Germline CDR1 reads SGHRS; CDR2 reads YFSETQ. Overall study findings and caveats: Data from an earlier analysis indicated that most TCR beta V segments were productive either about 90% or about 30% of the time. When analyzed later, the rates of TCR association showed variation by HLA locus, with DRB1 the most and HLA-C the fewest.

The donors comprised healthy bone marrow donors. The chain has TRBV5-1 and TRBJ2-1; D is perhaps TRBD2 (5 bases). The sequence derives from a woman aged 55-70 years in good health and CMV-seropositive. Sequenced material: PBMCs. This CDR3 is CASSRGSDYMAYNEQFF. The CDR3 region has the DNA TGCGCCAGCAGCCGGGGTAGCGACTATATGGCCTACAATGAGCAGTTCTTC.